The next 26 T cell receptor beta chains were all read from a single sample in a study of shared clonotypes between healthy human individuals. TCRdb's table, derived via immunoSEQ multiplex PCR, lists solely in-frame clones and lacks some. The table records approximately 1,000,000 clones, roughly 77% of them present only once. Sequencing was carried out using memory CD4+ T cells from PBMCs. Documented subset: CD45RA-negative fraction. The source of these receptors is a man aged 18 to 30 in good health. Some clones in this sample may be carry-over from other donors' samples.

This clone appeared a few times. The sample has other DNA sequences that encode this CDR3 too. The chain joins TRBV28 to TRBJ2-5; TRBD2 matches 14 bases. The germline CDR1 and CDR2 sequences are MDHEN and SYDVKM. The CDR3 is 16 amino acids. The junction had 7 bases not matched to a gene; V was cut back by 5 bases and J by 5 bases. CDR3 sequence: CASSPGLAGERETQYF. The CDR3, as DNA: TGTGCCAGCAGTCCGGGACTAGCGGGAGAGCGGGAGACCCAGTACTTC.

The chain has TRBV7-9 and TRBJ1-2; D call uncertain. The CDR3 covers 16 residues. Trimming left V 1 base short and J 0 bases short, with 12 bases between. Germline-derived CDR1 and CDR2 are SEHNR and FQNEAQ (reference sequence). CDR3 coding DNA: TGTGCCAGCAGCTTAGGGGGTCAGCAAGCTAACTATGGCTACACCTTC. Protein product: CASSLGGQQANYGYTF.

The chain has TRBV21-1 and TRBJ1-2. TRBV21-1 is an annotated pseudogene. This CDR3 has 15 amino acids. The CDR3 reads CASSKRRGRGYGYTF. For the CDR3, the DNA is TGTGCCAGCAGCAAGCGCCGGGGCCGCGGTTATGGCTACACCTTC.

This chain connects TRBV28 to TRBJ1-4; D possibly corresponds to TRBD1 (6 bases). The CDR3 is 15 amino acids. Germline CDR1 MDHEN, CDR2 SYDVKM. Trimming cost V 6 bases and J 11 bases, with 22 bases left between them. CDR3 coding DNA: TGTGCCAGCAGCTTAGCCCGGGGGGGCGTGGAGAAACTGTTTTTT. Its translation: CASSLARGGVEKLFF. The whole variable domain, filled in from reference TRBV28 and TRBJ1-4, reads DVKVTQSSRYLVKRTGEKVFLECVQDMDHENMFWYRQDPGLGLRLIYFSYDVKMKEKGDIPEGYSVSREKKERFSLILESASTNQTSMYLCASSLARGGVEKLFFGSGTQLSVL.

This rearrangement joins TRBV6-5 to TRBJ2-7; TRBD1 matches at 8 bases. The CDR3 contains 15 residues. CDR1 is MNHEY and CDR2 is SVGAGI in the germline V gene. After removal of 6 bases from V and 0 bases from J, the junction contained 7 bases not matched to a gene. The CDR3 is CASRLKGTGSYEQYF. DNA for the CDR3: TGTGCCAGCAGATTGAAGGGGACAGGCTCCTACGAGCAGTACTTC.

V and J are TRBV5-1 and TRBJ2-7; the D gene is possibly TRBD1 (5 bases). Germline CDR1 reads SGHRS; CDR2 reads YFSETQ. V lost 0 bases and J 3 bases, leaving 16 bases between the germline ends. The CDR3 sequence is 16 residues long. The CDR3: CASSLGAGRGGYEQYF. The CDR3, as DNA: TGCGCCAGCAGCTTGGGAGCAGGTAGGGGTGGCTACGAGCAGTACTTC.

This clone was detected only once. The chain recombines TRBV2 with TRBJ1-4; D is unresolved. The germline V and J ends were trimmed by 8 bases and 0 bases, with 13 bases remaining between them. The CDR3 has 15 amino acids. In germline, CDR1 is SNHLY, CDR2 FYNNEI. In DNA form, the CDR3 reads TGTGCCAGCCTCTCCGACCGCGCAACTAATGAAAAACTGTTTTTT. Encoded protein: CASLSDRATNEKLFF.

This clone has a single count. The chain has TRBV10-3 and TRBJ1-6; a possible D gene is TRBD1 (5 bases). Germline CDR1 reads ENHRY; CDR2 reads SYGVKD. The CDR3 extends over 18 amino acids. Trimming pared 0 bases from V and 8 bases from J, leaving 20 bases between. The CDR3 loop reads CAISESNIRAGLDSPLHF. The DNA of the CDR3 is TGTGCCATCAGTGAGTCAAATATTCGTGCAGGGTTGGATTCACCCCTCCACTTT.

CDR3 residues: CASSFSVSETQYF. The CDR3 nucleotides are TGTGCCAGCAGCTTCTCGGTTAGTGAGACCCAGTACTTC. The rearrangement joins TRBV5-6 to TRBJ2-5; no clear D gene. V was trimmed by 2 bases and J by 5 bases, leaving 10 bases between them. CDR3 length equals 13 residues. Looked up from germline, CDR1 is SGHDT and CDR2 is YYEEEE.

The rearrangement links TRBV6-5 to TRBJ2-2, with D possibly TRBD2 on 6 matching bases. There are 15 residues in the CDR3. Germline V gene sequence: CDR1 MNHEY, CDR2 SVGAGI. V dropped 7 bases and J dropped 4 bases, with 16 bases sitting between them. Written as DNA, the CDR3 is TGTGCCAGCACCTCTAGAGGGCGGGGCACCGGGGAGCTGTTTTTT. Translated, it gives CASTSRGRGTGELFF.

This clone was detected once. This chain uses TRBV5-6 with TRBJ1-4; D might be TRBD1 (6 bases). V dropped 2 bases and J dropped 6 bases, with 11 bases sitting between them. This CDR3 is built from 14 residues. CDR1 is SGHDT, CDR2 YYEEEE, per germline. The CDR3 nucleotides are TGTGCCAGCAGCTTCGACAGGCTTGATGAAAAACTGTTTTTT. Amino acid sequence: CASSFDRLDEKLFF. Full variable domain (missing parts from reference TRBV5-6 and TRBJ1-4): DAGVTQSPTHLIKTRGQQVTLRCSPKSGHDTVSWYQQALGQGPQFIFQYYEEEERQRGNFPDRFSGHQFPNYSSELNVNALLLGDSALYLCASSFDRLDEKLFFGSGTQLSVL.

DNA for the CDR3: TGTGCCAGCAGTCGGGGGGTCAGCTCGGGAGGCTACACCTTC. Translation: CASSRGVSSGGYTF. This chain joins TRBV28 and TRBJ1-2; D is perhaps TRBD1 (5 bases). V shed 5 bases and J shed 8 bases, with 18 bases lying between them. Per germline, CDR1 MDHEN and CDR2 SYDVKM. This CDR3 comprises 14 residues.

This chain uses TRBV10-3 with TRBJ1-2; the D is unclear. CDR1 and CDR2 from the germline V gene are ENHRY and SYGVKD. The CDR3 loop spans 14 amino acids. The V end was cut by 10 bases, the J end by 4 bases, with 19 bases between. Written as DNA, the CDR3 is TGTGCCAGCCGGCCGGGCCTTTCTTTCTATGGCTACACCTTC. Translated, it gives CASRPGLSFYGYTF.

The V gene is TRBV4-2, the J gene TRBJ1-4, with 9 nucleotides matching TRBD1. The junction had 5 bases not matched to a gene; V was cut back by 1 base and J by 8 bases. The CDR3 runs to 15 residues. The germline CDR1 and CDR2 sequences are LGHNA and YNFKEQ. The CDR3 reads CASSQGDRDEEKLFF. For the CDR3, the DNA is TGTGCCAGCAGCCAAGGGGACAGGGATGAAGAAAAACTGTTTTTT.

The chain has TRBV27 and TRBJ1-5, with D possibly matching TRBD1 (6 bases). The CDR3 extends over 14 amino acids. V lost 4 bases and J lost 6, with 13 bases in between. Germline CDR1 and CDR2: MNHEY and SMNVEV (reference sequence). Written as DNA, the CDR3 is TGTGCCAGCAGTTCAGGCAGGGGAATTCAGCCCCAGCATTTT. This codes for CASSSGRGIQPQHF.

V usage is TRBV18 and J usage is TRBJ1-1; the match to TRBD1 covers 7 bases. With V trimmed by 3 bases and J by 3 bases, 4 bases remained unmatched. Germline CDR1 and CDR2: KGHSH and LQKENI. The CDR3 consists of 14 residues. This CDR3 is CASSPFQGDTEAFF. The CDR3 DNA reads as TGTGCCAGCTCACCTTTTCAGGGGGACACTGAAGCTTTCTTT. The full variable domain, in which reference TRBV18 and TRBJ1-1 provide the parts outside the CDR3, is NAGVMQNPRHLVRRRGQEARLRCSPMKGHSHVYWYRQLPEEGLKFMVYLQKENIIDESGMPKERFSAEFPKEGPSILRIQQVVRGDSAAYFCASSPFQGDTEAFFGQGTRLTVV.

CDR3 DNA sequence: TGTGCCAGCACCGCCACTTCCCTAAACACCGGGGAGCTGTTTTTT. Amino acids: CASTATSLNTGELFF. The chain has TRBV6-5 and TRBJ2-2; no definite D call. The V end lost 7 bases, the J end lost 2 bases, and 14 bases lay between the germline ends. The CDR3 loop spans 15 amino acids. Germline values: CDR1 MNHEY, CDR2 SVGAGI.

This chain uses TRBV11-3 with TRBJ1-1; tentatively, D is TRBD1 (5 bases). The CDR3 has 14 residues. CDR1 and CDR2 (germline): SGHNT, YENEEA. The germline V and J ends were trimmed by 3 bases and 1 base, with 9 bases remaining between them. CDR3 loop: CASSFGGRNTEAFF. The CDR3 DNA reads TGTGCCAGCAGCTTTGGGGGTCGGAACACTGAAGCTTTCTTT.

This clone was observed a handful of times. The chain employs TRBV6-5 and TRBJ1-4, with 7 bases aligning to TRBD1. V shed 7 bases and J 3 bases; nucleotides not matched to a gene: 5. CDR1 and CDR2 (germline): MNHEY, SVGAGI. There are 14 residues in the CDR3. The CDR3 spells CASTTGVANEKLFF. CDR3 DNA: TGTGCCAGCACCACAGGGGTGGCTAATGAAAAACTGTTTTTT.

The sample holds one count of this clone. This chain connects TRBV7-9 to TRBJ1-1; 10 positions agree with TRBD1. Germline V gene sequence: CDR1 SEHNR, CDR2 FQNEAQ (reference sequence). The CDR3 length is 14 residues. The ends lost 5 bases at V and 3 bases at J; junction bases unmatched: 3. The DNA for the CDR3 is TGTGCCAGCAGCCCCGGACAGGGGGACACTGAAGCTTTCTTT. This sequence encodes CASSPGQGDTEAFF.

V usage is TRBV7-8 and J usage is TRBJ2-7; possible D gene TRBD1, 6 bases. Trimming took 1 base from V and 9 from J, leaving 10 bases between them. CDR3 size: 12 residues. Germline CDR1 is SGHVS and CDR2 is FQNEAQ. This chain's CDR3 is CASSLDAGVQYF. In DNA, the CDR3 is TGTGCCAGCAGCTTAGATGCAGGGGTGCAGTACTTC.

Turning to this clone: Other DNA variants within this sample encode the same CDR3. V is TRBV4-1 and J is TRBJ2-7; 9 nucleotides line up with TRBD1. The CDR3 has 15 amino acids. Germline values: CDR1 MGHRA, CDR2 YSYEKL. V shed 0 bases and J 2 bases; nucleotides not matched to a gene: 2. CDR3 protein: CASSQEDRGAYEQYF. The CDR3 nucleotides are TGCGCCAGCAGCCAAGAGGACAGGGGTGCCTACGAGCAGTACTTC.

The rearrangement links TRBV7-3 to TRBJ2-1; TRBD2 aligns across 11 bases. The CDR3 spans 18 residues. Germline V lookup: CDR1 SGHTA, CDR2 FQGTGA. V dropped 1 base and J dropped 5; count of bases not matched to a gene: 10. The DNA for the CDR3 is TGTGCCAGCAGCTTAAGCGGGGTCCTAGCGGGAGGTAACAATGAGCAGTTCTTC. It codes for CASSLSGVLAGGNNEQFF.

CDR3 sequence reads: CASSQVGDGSPLHF. CDR3 DNA sequence: TGTGCCAGCAGCCAAGTAGGGGACGGTTCACCCCTCCACTTT. The gene calls are TRBV4-2 and TRBJ1-6, with D possibly TRBD1 on 5 matching bases. CDR1 and CDR2 (germline): LGHNA, YNFKEQ. V was clipped by 1 base and J by 9 bases, with 10 bases between them. There are 14 residues in the CDR3.

V is TRBV14 and J is TRBJ1-1; 7 bases are shared with TRBD1. Germline V lookup: CDR1 SGHDN, CDR2 FVKESK. Trimming removed 4 bases from V and 4 bases from J; junction bases left unmatched: 9. This CDR3 spans 15 amino acids. The DNA for the CDR3 is TGTGCCAGCAGCCGACAGGGTTTTGGTGTCACTGAAGCTTTCTTT. Encoded protein: CASSRQGFGVTEAFF.

The V and J genes are TRBV19 and TRBJ2-1; 8 bases agree with TRBD2. There are 15 residues in the CDR3. The V gene's germline CDR1 is LNHDA and CDR2 SQIVND (reference sequence). V was pared by 7 bases and J by 2 bases, with 7 bases of the junction left unmatched. The CDR3 DNA follows: TGTGCCAGTAAACAGCGGGAGCAACCCTACAATGAGCAGTTCTTC. This encodes CASKQREQPYNEQFF.